This T cell receptor (beta chain) was identified during a study of blood T cell repertoires in COVID-19. Study-level information: The samples span acute and convalescent COVID-19 from the United States, Italy and Spain. T cells, B-cell-depleted T cells, or PBMCs provided the cDNA or gDNA that served as material.

How the authors handled the data: Amplifying reference gene primers gave estimates of nucleated cell counts. TCRdb's copy holds only in-frame clones and misses some; the assay was immunoSEQ multiplex PCR. Clonal size and the V and J genes are those of that table, whereas D and trimming came from the DNA. The sample includes around 23,000 clones, more than 75% of them seen just once. The CDR3 has 11 residues. V was pared by 3 bases and J by 5 bases, with 5 bases between. Germline V gives CDR1 DFQATT, CDR2 SNEGSKA (reference sequence). V and J are TRBV20-1 and TRBJ1-5, with D perhaps TRBD1 (5 bases). Sequenced material: peripheral blood. The receptor was isolated from a man aged 45-65 years with active COVID-19. The DNA for the CDR3 is TGCAGTGCTAGCAGGGATCAGCCCCAGCATTTT. Its protein product is CSASRDQPQHF.